The T cell receptor (beta chain) described here comes from a study of sequential checkpoint blockade in melanoma. The wider study: Randomization was 1:1 between first-line nivolumab→ipilimumab and ipilimumab→nivolumab. Maintenance nivolumab came after either treatment sequence.

Documented treatment: randomized to nivolumab then ipilimumab (arm A) or the reverse (arm B). Patients had received no earlier DNA-damaging chemotherapy. Live CD3+CD8+ CD19− CD56− cells were sorted from PBMCs. Germline V gives CDR1 MGHDK, CDR2 SYGVNS. CDR3 length: 15 amino acids. V lost 1 base and J lost 3, with 12 bases in between. Profiled with immunoSEQ multiplex PCR; TCRdb holds only in-frame clones, not every one. The table includes around 9,600 clones, about three fifths detected once. The sequences come from CD8+ T cells sorted from blood (inferred from file names), collected from a patient given nivolumab and ipilimumab in sequence. The gene calls are TRBV25-1 and TRBJ1-1, with no clear D. This receptor was taken from a human donor with melanoma. CDR3 loop: CASSELIGLHTEAFF. The CDR3 DNA reads as TGTGCCAGCAGTGAATTAATCGGGTTACACACTGAAGCTTTCTTT.